This TCR beta chain appears in the sequencing data of a study of blood T cell repertoires in COVID-19. Study-wide context: Both acute and convalescent COVID-19 samples were obtained from the United States, Italy and Spain. The analysed material was cDNA or gDNA that came from T cells, B-cell-depleted T cells, or PBMCs.

The V gene lost 8 bases and the J gene lost 5 bases, with 10 bases spanning the gap. Per germline, CDR1 WSHSY and CDR2 SAAADI. The CDR3 runs 12 residues. Seattle patient enrollment occurred during active infection, with longitudinal follow-up thereafter. Authors' processing steps: Estimated nucleated cell counts came from reference gene primer amplification. Data came from immunoSEQ multiplex PCR; TCRdb stores just in-frame clones and leaves some out. D and trimming come from the DNA, and the V and J calls and clone size come from that table. The sample consists of about 350,000 clones, roughly 90% of them appearing once.

The receptor was derived from an older woman with COVID-19, enrolled during active disease. The sample taken for sequencing was peripheral blood. The rearrangement joins TRBV10-2 to TRBJ1-5, with TRBD1 as a possible D gene (6 bases). The CDR3 protein is CASQNRDQPQHF. In nucleotides, the CDR3 is TGCGCCAGCCAAAACAGGGATCAGCCCCAGCATTTT.